Listed below are T cell receptor beta chains from one sample, sequenced in a study of T cell responses to AZD1222 COVID-19 vaccine. Clones were read by immunoSEQ multiplex PCR, and TCRdb kept only the in-frame ones, dropping some. The repertoire includes 140,000 to 150,000 clones, approximately 85% of them detected once, and around 8% sits in the top ten. The sample was peripheral blood, taken on day 0 of AZD1222 vaccination. The receptors come from an adult in good health. Each CDR3 is given with its conserved first and last residue. D genes are given only for firm matches. Rows give clone size only sometimes, using once, few, many, or a class for an expanded clone.

size,D,V,J,DNA,CDR3
.,.,TRBV28,TRBJ2-6,TGTGCCAGCAGTTATAGGGCCAACGTCCTGACTTTC,CASSYRANVLTF
.,TRBD1,TRBV28,TRBJ1-2,TGTGCCAGCAGTTTAACGGCAGGGGGGCCAGCGGGCTACACCTTC,CASSLTAGGPAGYTF
.,.,TRBV7-2,TRBJ2-7,TGTGCCAGCAGCTTAGCGGTAGCCTACGAGCAGTACTTC,CASSLAVAYEQYF
.,.,TRBV4-1,TRBJ2-7,TGCGCCAGCAGCCAAGGACAGCTCTCCTACGAGCAGTACTTC,CASSQGQLSYEQYF
.,.,TRBV30,TRBJ2-7,TGTGCCTGGAGTGTACTTGGGTACGAGCAGTACTTC,CAWSVLGYEQYF
.,.,TRBV7-8,TRBJ1-1,TGTACCAGCAGCTTAGGGGACCCACGGGCTTTCTTT,CTSSLGDPRAFF
.,.,TRBV30,TRBJ2-1,TGTGCCTGGACAGGGTCTCCTAACAACAATGAGCAGTTCTTC,CAWTGSPNNNEQFF
.,.,TRBV19,TRBJ1-1,TGTGCCAGTAGTTCCAACACTGAAGCTTTCTTT,CASSSNTEAFF
.,.,TRBV12-3/TRBV12-4,TRBJ2-2,TGTGCCAGCAGTTTACCCGGGGAGCTGTTTTTT,CASSLPGELFF
.,.,TRBV5-1,TRBJ1-1,TGCGCCAGCAGCTTGGTGGGGGACACTGAAGCTTTCTTT,CASSLVGDTEAFF
few,TRBD2,TRBV5-1,TRBJ2-2,TGCGCCAGCAAAGAGGATGGCAGCGGGGCGCGAACCGGGGAGCTGTTTTTT,CASKEDGSGARTGELFF
.,.,TRBV7-2,TRBJ2-7,TGTGCCAGCAGTTACTCAGGCGTCGTCTCCTACGAGCAGTACTTC,CASSYSGVVSYEQYF
.,.,TRBV20-1,TRBJ1-2,TGCAGTGGTGAAGCTAACTATGGCTACACCTTC,CSGEANYGYTF
.,.,TRBV2,TRBJ2-2,TGTGCCAGCACCCGAAGAAACACCGGGGAGCTGTTTTTT,CASTRRNTGELFF
.,.,TRBV2,TRBJ1-3,TGTGCCAGCAGCCAAAGTAACTCTGGAAACACCATATATTTT,CASSQSNSGNTIYF
.,.,TRBV15,TRBJ2-2,TGTGCCACCAGCAGAGATCGAATCGCGGGGTACTCCGGGGAGCTGTTTTTT,CATSRDRIAGYSGELFF
.,.,TRBV18,TRBJ1-1,TGTGCCAGCTCACTCGCCGGGACATTGAACACTGAAGCTTTCTTT,CASSLAGTLNTEAFF
.,.,TRBV4-2,TRBJ2-7,TGTGCCAGCAGCCACCCTACCGCGTCCTCCTACGAGCAGTACTTC,CASSHPTASSYEQYF
.,.,TRBV9,TRBJ1-5,TGTGCCAGCAACAGGGACGGGGGTTGGCAGCCCCAGCATTTT,CASNRDGGWQPQHF
.,.,TRBV19,TRBJ2-5,TGTGCCAGTAGTGCAGGGGGGGCCCAGTACTTC,CASSAGGAQYF
.,TRBD1,TRBV10-3,TRBJ1-5,TGTGCCATCAGTCGGGACAGGGCACAGCCCCAGCATTTT,CAISRDRAQPQHF
.,.,TRBV5-6,TRBJ1-2,TGTGCCAGCAGCTTGGGAGGGGACGGGAACTATGGCTACACCTTC,CASSLGGDGNYGYTF
.,TRBD1,TRBV9,TRBJ2-7,TGTGCCAGCAGCCCCCAACAGGGGGCCACCTACGAGCAGTACTTC,CASSPQQGATYEQYF
.,TRBD1,TRBV13,TRBJ1-6,TGTGCCAGCAGCTTAGGAGGGACAGATAATTCACCCCTCCACTTT,CASSLGGTDNSPLHF
.,TRBD2,TRBV9,TRBJ2-1,TGTGCCAGCGGCACGGGGGGGCCATGGAGTGAGCAGTTCTTC,CASGTGGPWSEQFF
.,.,TRBV5-8,TRBJ2-5,TGTGCCAGCAGCTTGGTTTTTGTTGCGGGGGCCGAGACCCAGTACTTC,CASSLVFVAGAETQYF
.,TRBD2,TRBV5-1,TRBJ2-2,TGCGCCAGCAGCTTTAGCGGGAGCGTCACCGGGGAGCTGTTTTTT,CASSFSGSVTGELFF
.,.,TRBV3-1/TRBV3-2,TRBJ1-2,TGTGCCAGCAGCCAAGCCCGGGACACCGCCTTC,CASSQARDTAF
.,.,TRBV7-2,TRBJ1-3,TGTGCCAGCAGCACTTCCTCGGGGTTCTCTGGAAACACCATATATTTT,CASSTSSGFSGNTIYF
.,.,TRBV9,TRBJ2-5,TGTGCCAGCAGCGTAGGGGAAGAAGAGACCCAGTACTTC,CASSVGEEETQYF
.,.,TRBV11-2,TRBJ2-5,TGTGCCAGCAGCTTGGGTCCAATCCCCTCAGAGACCCAGTACTTC,CASSLGPIPSETQYF
.,TRBD1,TRBV7-9,TRBJ1-3,TGTGCCAGCAGCTCGCGGCCCGGGACAGGGGAGCTTAACACCATATATTTT,CASSSRPGTGELNTIYF
once,.,TRBV14,TRBJ2-3,TGTGCCAGCAGCCAATCTCCAGATACGCAGTATTTT,CASSQSPDTQYF
once,TRBD2,TRBV9,TRBJ2-2,TGTGCCAGCAGGGGAACCGGGACTAGCGGGTCGAAGAACACCGGGGAGCTGTTTTTT,CASRGTGTSGSKNTGELFF
.,.,TRBV2,TRBJ2-1,TGTGCCAGCGGGCAGTCGACCTTCAATGAGCAGTTCTTC,CASGQSTFNEQFF
.,.,TRBV7-2,TRBJ1-5,TGTGCCAGCAGCTTATTTCCCATAGACAGCAATCAGCCCCAGCATTTT,CASSLFPIDSNQPQHF
few,.,TRBV6-5,TRBJ2-1,TGTGCCAGCAGTTATAGTAGTCCCAATGAGCAGTTCTTC,CASSYSSPNEQFF
.,TRBD2,TRBV6-5,TRBJ2-5,TGTGCCAGCAGTTACTCGGGACTACAACAAGAGACCCAGTACTTC,CASSYSGLQQETQYF
.,.,TRBV7-8,TRBJ2-7,TGTGCCAGCCGCTCTGGTAGGGAGTCTCCCGCCTACGAGCAGTACTTC,CASRSGRESPAYEQYF
.,TRBD2,TRBV6-5,TRBJ2-1,TGTGCCAGCAGTCCCGGACTAGCGGGAGCCGGAGGGGGGTTCTTC,CASSPGLAGAGGGFF
.,.,TRBV7-9,TRBJ2-7,TGTGCCAGCACCCCAGGGGCCCAGAGTTACGAGCAGTACTTC,CASTPGAQSYEQYF
.,.,TRBV18,TRBJ2-1,TGTGCCAGCTCACCAGCGGGCTTCTCCTACAATGAGCAGTTCTTC,CASSPAGFSYNEQFF